This T cell receptor (beta chain) was profiled in a study of brain T cells in children with intractable seizures. Regarding time point: blood from clinic visit 5 months post-surgery; TSC patient then seizure free. Before surgery, patients took at least one anti-epileptic drug. The CDR3 is made up of 18 amino acids. V was clipped by 3 bases and J by 5 bases; unmatched bases: 9. Per germline, CDR1 SGHDT and CDR2 YYEEEE. Findings and limits, study-wide: Pre- and post-surgery blood differed in depth, so pre-surgery absences may be undersampling.

Details on this clone: Its antigen is as yet unknown.

TCRdb's copy holds only in-frame clones and misses some; the assay was immunoSEQ multiplex PCR. The repertoire includes under 400,000 clones, roughly 92% of them detected once, and about 5.8% sits in the top ten. The TCR sequence derives from a boy under two years old with tuberous sclerosis and intractable seizures. This chain links TRBV5-6 with TRBJ2-3, with 16 bases fitting TRBD2. The input for sequencing was peripheral blood, taken roughly 5 months after surgery. The CDR3 spells CASSSPGTSGRARDTQYF. CDR3 nucleotide sequence: TGTGCCAGCAGCTCCCCCGGGACTAGCGGGAGGGCGAGAGATACGCAGTATTTT.